Listed below are T cell receptor beta chains from one sample, sequenced in a study of neurological immune-mediated disorders. TCRdb fed the 5' RACE reads into MiXCR, producing one record per CDR3 protein. The data contain 20,000 to 30,000 distinct CDR3 sequences, 5% to 7% of them seen just once; the ten biggest clones take up more than 4.5%. The specimen sequenced was PBMCs. These receptor sequences come from a woman aged 35 to 49 in good health. CDR3s include the opening cysteine and the closing phenylalanine or tryptophan. Fields, in order: V gene, D gene, J gene, clone size, CDR3 protein, CDR3 DNA. D genes are given only for firm matches. Some rows mark clone size as missing; the rest say once, few, many or name a class of expanded clone.

>TRBV29-1|-|TRBJ2-2|many
CSAVAISGKGELFF
TGCAGCGCCGTTGCTATCTCAGGGAAAGGGGAGCTGTTTTTT
>TRBV20-1|TRBD2|TRBJ2-1|many
CSARRGLAGGNEQFF
TGCAGTGCTAGAAGGGGACTAGCGGGAGGTAATGAGCAGTTCTTC
>TRBV20-1|-|TRBJ1-6|many
CSARESFQGSPLHF
TGCAGTGCTAGAGAAAGTTTTCAGGGTTCACCCCTCCACTTT
>TRBV10-3|-|TRBJ2-7|medium-sized
CAISGGARFSYEQYF
TGTGCCATCAGTGGCGGGGCCCGCTTCTCCTACGAGCAGTACTTC
>TRBV6-5|-|TRBJ2-6|many
CASSYNDRSGANVLTF
TGTGCCAGCAGTTACAACGACCGGTCTGGGGCCAACGTCCTGACTTTC
>TRBV11-3|TRBD2|TRBJ2-1|many
CASSYSGSVSYNEQFF
TGTGCCAGCAGCTATAGCGGGAGCGTATCCTACAATGAGCAGTTCTTC
>TRBV20-1|TRBD2|TRBJ2-1|many
CSARDQRLASYNEQFF
TGCAGTGCTAGAGACCAGAGACTAGCCTCCTACAATGAGCAGTTCTTC
>TRBV29-1|TRBD1|TRBJ2-7|many
CSVVGGDRGSYEQYF
TGCAGCGTTGTGGGGGGGGACAGGGGTTCCTACGAGCAGTACTTC
>TRBV5-1|TRBD1|TRBJ1-1|-
CASSLAPGQLNTEAFF
TGCGCCAGCAGCTTGGCCCCGGGACAGCTGAACACTGAAGCTTTCTTT
>TRBV12-3/TRBV12-4|-|TRBJ2-1|-
CASSYGGRTRNEQFF
TGTGCCAGCAGTTATGGAGGGAGGACGAGGAATGAGCAGTTCTTC
>TRBV20-1|TRBD1|TRBJ1-5|many
CSASRQGAGSNQPQHF
TGCAGTGCTAGTCGACAGGGAGCGGGGAGCAATCAGCCCCAGCATTTT
>TRBV5-1|-|TRBJ2-1|-
CASSLDGEQFF
TGCGCCAGCAGCTTGGACGGCGAGCAGTTCTTC
>TRBV4-1|-|TRBJ2-2|many
CASRPTLAGELFF
TGCGCCAGCAGACCAACGTTGGCCGGGGAGCTGTTTTTT
>TRBV6-1|TRBD1|TRBJ2-7|many
CASRGTGVYEQYF
TGTGCCAGCAGGGGGACAGGAGTCTACGAGCAGTACTTC
>TRBV9|TRBD1|TRBJ2-2|many
CASSIRTGSVGELFF
TGTGCCAGCAGCATAAGGACAGGGTCGGTCGGGGAGCTGTTTTTT
>TRBV5-1|-|TRBJ2-5|many
CASSLSVQETQYF
TGCGCCAGCAGCTTGTCTGTCCAAGAGACCCAGTACTTC
>TRBV20-1|TRBD2|TRBJ2-4|many
CSAATSGTQNIQYF
TGCAGTGCTGCGACTAGCGGGACCCAAAACATTCAGTACTTC
>TRBV2|TRBD1|TRBJ2-5|many
CASSGTGAGETQYF
TGTGCCAGCAGTGGTACAGGGGCAGGGGAGACCCAGTACTTC
>TRBV7-9|TRBD1|TRBJ2-5|many
CASSGQGKETQYF
TGTGCCAGTTCGGGACAGGGGAAAGAGACCCAGTACTTC
>TRBV6-5|TRBD1|TRBJ1-1|many
CASSKTGWENTEAFF
TGTGCCAGCAGTAAGACAGGGTGGGAAAACACTGAAGCTTTCTTT
>TRBV29-1|TRBD2|TRBJ2-3|many
CSGSGRAKDTQYF
TGCAGCGGGAGCGGGAGGGCCAAAGATACGCAGTATTTT
>TRBV20-1|-|TRBJ1-2|many
CSARDHYETNYGYTF
TGCAGTGCTAGAGATCATTACGAAACGAACTATGGCTACACCTTC
>TRBV7-2|TRBD2|TRBJ2-3|many
CASSLDGRAADTQYF
TGTGCCAGCAGCTTAGACGGGAGGGCCGCAGATACGCAGTATTTT
>TRBV12-3/TRBV12-4|-|TRBJ1-5|many
CASSLALGGNQPQHF
TGTGCCAGCAGTTTAGCGCTGGGGGGCAATCAGCCCCAGCATTTT
>TRBV11-2|-|TRBJ2-3|many
CASSSWGSSTDTQYF
TGTGCCAGCAGCTCGTGGGGTAGTAGCACAGATACGCAGTATTTT
>TRBV20-1|-|TRBJ2-7|-
CSASSPGQGYEQYF
TGCAGTGCCAGCAGTCCGGGGCAGGGTTACGAGCAGTACTTC
>TRBV6-2/TRBV6-3|-|TRBJ2-1|many
CASRDSSYNEQFF
TGTGCCAGCAGGGACAGCTCCTACAATGAGCAGTTCTTC
>TRBV10-3|-|TRBJ2-3|many
CAISELPADTQYF
TGTGCCATCAGTGAACTCCCGGCTGATACGCAGTATTTT
>TRBV7-2|TRBD1|TRBJ2-7|many
CASSSPDRDTYEQYF
TGTGCCAGCAGCTCTCCCGACAGGGACACCTACGAGCAGTACTTC
>TRBV20-1|-|TRBJ1-6|many
CSARAGLGGSPLHF
TGCAGTGCTAGGGCGGGACTCGGGGGTTCACCCCTCCACTTT
>TRBV2|TRBD1|TRBJ1-2|many
CASSEASTGTYGYTF
TGTGCCAGCAGTGAAGCGTCGACAGGGACCTATGGCTACACCTTC
>TRBV5-1|-|TRBJ1-1|medium-sized
CASSSRVLLGGAFF
TGCGCCAGCAGCTCGCGGGTCCTATTAGGGGGAGCTTTCTTT
>TRBV15|TRBD1|TRBJ2-1|medium-sized
CATSRGTGTGEFF
TGTGCCACCAGCAGGGGGACCGGGACAGGAGAGTTCTTC
>TRBV20-1|-|TRBJ2-7|many
CSASFGTDYEQYF
TGCAGTGCTAGTTTCGGGACTGACTACGAGCAGTACTTC
>TRBV5-1|TRBD2|TRBJ2-1|many
CASSPILAGGSIGDNEQFF
TGCGCCAGCAGCCCTATACTAGCGGGAGGGTCTATTGGGGACAATGAGCAGTTCTTC
>TRBV20-1|-|TRBJ1-2|many
CSAREGGYTF
TGCAGTGCTAGAGAGGGGGGCTACACCTTC
>TRBV2|-|TRBJ2-7|many
CANAPGQGRSGEQYF
TGTGCCAACGCCCCGGGGCAGGGGAGATCGGGGGAGCAGTACTTC
>TRBV10-3|TRBD1|TRBJ2-3|many
CAISDLSRGLPTDTQYF
TGTGCCATCAGTGATTTGTCCAGGGGGCTGCCCACAGATACGCAGTATTTT
>TRBV12-3/TRBV12-4|-|TRBJ2-1|many
CASSLRSTSSYNEQFF
TGTGCCAGCAGTCTCCGATCCACGAGCTCCTACAATGAGCAGTTCTTC
>TRBV12-3/TRBV12-4|TRBD2|TRBJ2-1|many
CASSFWDYPYNEQFF
TGTGCCAGCAGTTTCTGGGACTACCCCTACAATGAGCAGTTCTTC
>TRBV7-8|TRBD2|TRBJ2-3|many
CASSKDLAGVTDTQYF
TGTGCCAGCAGCAAAGACCTAGCGGGAGTGACAGATACGCAGTATTTT
>TRBV28|-|TRBJ2-2|many
CASSQTGTMAGELFF
TGTGCCAGCAGCCAAACGGGGACAATGGCCGGGGAGCTGTTTTTT
>TRBV25-1|TRBD1|TRBJ1-4|many
CASSFGLTGLGEKLFF
TGTGCCAGCAGCTTTGGCTTGACAGGGCTCGGTGAAAAACTGTTTTTT
>TRBV12-3/TRBV12-4|TRBD1|TRBJ2-3|many
CASDRGQGRDTQYF
TGTGCCAGTGACAGGGGGCAAGGAAGAGATACGCAGTATTTT
>TRBV20-1|-|TRBJ2-5|many
CSARTGKETQYF
TGCAGTGCGCGAACGGGGAAGGAGACCCAGTACTTC
>TRBV5-1|-|TRBJ1-2|many
CASSLVPDLYGYTF
TGCGCCAGCAGCTTGGTCCCAGACCTATATGGCTACACCTTC
>TRBV20-1|TRBD2|TRBJ2-7|many
CSARGGLAGGSAYEQYF
TGCAGTGCTAGGGGCGGACTAGCGGGAGGGAGCGCCTACGAGCAGTACTTC
>TRBV29-1|-|TRBJ2-1|many
CSIRLGGVEQFF
TGCAGCATAAGACTAGGCGGGGTTGAGCAGTTCTTC
>TRBV11-2|TRBD2|TRBJ2-7|-
CASSLGLDNEQYF
TGTGCCAGCAGCTTGGGACTAGACAACGAGCAGTACTTC
>TRBV20-1|TRBD1|TRBJ2-7|many
CSGWGTGESYEQYF
TGCAGTGGCTGGGGAACAGGGGAGTCCTACGAGCAGTACTTC
>TRBV29-1|TRBD2|TRBJ2-5|many
CSSGLGQETQYF
TGCAGCTCCGGACTAGGCCAAGAGACCCAGTACTTC
>TRBV7-2|-|TRBJ1-2|many
CASSLGIDGTGGYTF
TGTGCCAGCAGCTTGGGGATTGACGGAACTGGCGGCTACACCTTC
>TRBV25-1|TRBD1|TRBJ2-1|many
CASSGKSTGWVYNEQFF
TGTGCCAGCAGTGGCAAATCGACAGGGTGGGTGTACAATGAGCAGTTCTTC
>TRBV12-3/TRBV12-4|-|TRBJ2-6|many
CASREYRGAGANVLTF
TGTGCCAGCAGAGAATATCGGGGAGCCGGGGCCAACGTCCTGACTTTC
>TRBV5-1|-|TRBJ2-1|many
CASSLDRAYNEQFF
TGCGCCAGCAGCTTGGACAGGGCCTACAATGAGCAGTTCTTC
>TRBV5-1|-|TRBJ2-5|many
CASSPGEGTQYF
TGCGCCAGCAGCCCGGGGGAAGGGACCCAGTACTTC
>TRBV20-1|-|TRBJ1-4|many
CSATPGPTEKLFF
TGCAGTGCCACTCCGGGACCGACAGAAAAACTGTTTTTT
>TRBV5-1|TRBD1|TRBJ1-6|medium-sized
CASRSQQGADSPLHF
TGCGCCAGCAGGTCTCAACAGGGGGCGGATTCACCCCTCCACTTT
>TRBV18|-|TRBJ2-7|-
CASSPLGQSYEQYF
TGTGCCAGCTCACCCTTGGGCCAATCCTACGAGCAGTACTTC